Below are 12 T cell receptor beta chains sequenced from a single sample in a study of blood T cells in healthy people across ages. Through a sample-barcoded 5' primer and a J-beta primer mix, a second PCR was run for about 6 to 11 cycles. TCRdb reanalysed the 5' RACE reads using MiXCR and keeps one entry per CDR3 protein. The data hold hundreds of thousands of distinct CDR3 sequences, with more than 20% observed a single time. These data also featured in a second study, about T cells of mothers and their children.

Sequencing was carried out using blood. The receptors were sampled from a boy between 10 and 17 years old in good health.

The sample holds a few counts of this clonotype. This rearrangement joins TRBV5-1 to TRBJ2-7; 10 positions agree with TRBD2. The V gene end was trimmed by 3 bases and the J gene end by 5 bases; junction bases not matched to a gene: 8. The CDR3 totals 15 residues. From germline, CDR1 is SGHRS and CDR2 YFSETQ. CDR3 residues: CASSSSLAGWDEQYF. The CDR3 bases are TGCGCCAGCAGCTCCTCACTAGCGGGGTGGGACGAGCAGTACTTC.

Concerning this clonotype itself: Here the CDR3 omits its conserved ending phenylalanine or tryptophan, so a read error is the likely source. J is TRBJ2-3 and V is TRBV5-1, with D maybe TRBD1 (5 bases). Trimming left V 4 bases short and J 5 bases short, with 17 bases between. The CDR3 loop spans 15 amino acids. The V gene's germline CDR1 is SGHRS and CDR2 YFSETQ. The chain's CDR3 is CASSGPGPQGDTQYL. The CDR3 DNA is TGCGCCAGCAGCGGACCGGGCCCCCAGGGAGATACGCAGTATCTT.

The genes are TRBV2 and TRBJ2-3, with a weak D call TRBD2 (5 bases). Germline V lookup: CDR1 SNHLY, CDR2 FYNNEI. V gave up 7 bases and J gave up 0 bases, with 11 bases separating them. The CDR3 runs to 14 residues. The chain's CDR3 is CASKAALSTDTQYF. Here the CDR3 DNA reads TGTGCCAGCAAAGCGGCACTTAGCACAGATACGCAGTATTTT.

This clonotype has only a few counts. In nucleotides, the CDR3 is TGTGCCAGCAGTGATTATCCAGGGGGCTTTGAGCAGTTCTTC. Amino acids: CASSDYPGGFEQFF. The chain has TRBV6-1 and TRBJ2-1; 8 bases fit TRBD1. The trim removed 3 bases at V and 9 bases at J, leaving 7 bases unmatched. The CDR3 loop spans 14 amino acids. Germline assignment: CDR1 MNHNS and CDR2 SASEGT.

The rearrangement uses TRBV7-2 and TRBJ2-4; D is possibly TRBD1 or TRBD2 (5 bases each). CDR1 SGHTA and CDR2 FQGNSA come from the germline V gene. The CDR3 covers 15 residues. V was cut by 1 base and J by 2 bases, with 9 bases left in between. DNA of the CDR3: TGTGCCAGCAGCTTAGATAGGGGACCCAAAAACATTCAGTACTTC. Its protein is CASSLDRGPKNIQYF.

This clonotype occurred a few times. V gene TRBV9 combines with J gene TRBJ2-7; 10 nucleotides align to TRBD2. The CDR3 consists of 17 residues. The junction had 10 bases not matched to a gene; V was cut back by 0 bases and J by 4 bases. Germline CDR1 reads SGDLS; CDR2 reads YYNGEE. The CDR3 reads CASSVAPGQAGGYEQYF. The CDR3 DNA is TGTGCCAGCAGCGTAGCCCCGGGCCAAGCGGGGGGGTACGAGCAGTACTTC.

The chain carries TRBV20-1 and TRBJ2-1, with D tentatively TRBD1 or TRBD2 (5 bases each). This CDR3 is 14 amino acids long. CDR1 is DFQATT, CDR2 SNEGSKA, per germline (reference sequence). The germline V and J ends were trimmed by 3 bases and 0 bases, with 9 bases remaining between them. The CDR3 loop is CSARKGSSYNEQFF. The CDR3 DNA sequence: TGCAGTGCTAGGAAGGGGAGCTCCTACAATGAGCAGTTCTTC.

This clonotype appeared a few times. The chain carries TRBV25-1 and TRBJ2-6; D gene ambiguous. This CDR3 spans 16 amino acids. Germline assignment: CDR1 MGHDK and CDR2 SYGVNS. The V end lost 3 bases, the J end lost 0 bases, and 9 bases lay between the germline ends. CDR3 protein: CASSEARNSGANVLTF. CDR3 sequence (DNA): TGTGCCAGCAGTGAGGCCAGAAACTCTGGGGCCAACGTCCTGACTTTC.

The rearrangement links TRBV28 to TRBJ2-5; TRBD2 agrees at 9 bases. Germline CDR1 MDHEN, CDR2 SYDVKM. This CDR3 is built from 14 residues. The V segment lost 5 bases and the J segment 4 bases; nucleotides outside the gene matches: 5. The CDR3 DNA is TGTGCCAGCAGTGCGGGAGGGCAGAGAGAGACCCAGTACTTC. It yields the protein CASSAGGQRETQYF.

The V gene is TRBV5-1, the J gene TRBJ2-2; D is ambiguous. The CDR3 sequence is 11 residues long. Germline assignment: CDR1 SGHRS and CDR2 YFSETQ. V lost 5 bases and J lost 5, with 4 bases in between. The CDR3: CASSKTGELFF. In DNA, the CDR3 is TGCGCCAGCAGTAAAACCGGGGAGCTGTTTTTT.

The rearrangement uses TRBV28 and TRBJ2-2; no clear D gene. The V end lost 4 bases, the J end lost 6 bases, and 18 bases lay between the germline ends. CDR3 size: 16 residues. Germline values: CDR1 MDHEN, CDR2 SYDVKM. The CDR3 protein is CASSSEDGVNPGELFF. In DNA form, the CDR3 reads TGTGCCAGCAGTTCCGAAGATGGGGTAAACCCCGGGGAGCTGTTTTTT.

This chain uses TRBV15 with TRBJ1-1; D is uncertain. This CDR3 has 12 residues. Germline CDR1 is LNHNV and CDR2 is YYDKDF (reference sequence). V dropped 3 bases and J dropped 6 bases, with 8 bases sitting between them. The CDR3 protein is CATSRSGSEAFF. In DNA, the CDR3 is TGTGCCACCAGCAGGAGCGGTTCTGAAGCTTTCTTT.